The rows below give T cell receptor beta chains drawn from one sample of a study of shared clonotypes between healthy human individuals. TCRdb's copy holds only in-frame clones and misses some; the assay was immunoSEQ multiplex PCR. The sample yields about 480,000 clones, about four fifths seen once. The sequenced material came from PBMCs. The receptors stem from a woman aged 40 to 50 in good health. Some clones in this sample may be carry-over from other donors' samples. The CDR3 runs from the conserved cysteine through the conserved F or W. D genes are given only for firm matches. Only part of the rows carry a size: once, few, many, or a class if the clone is expanded.

cdr3_length	v_call	j_call	d_call	clone_size	cdr3_aa	cdr3_nt
12	TRBV5-6	TRBJ2-7	-	-	CASSLRVWEQYF	TGTGCCAGCAGCTTGCGAGTTTGGGAGCAGTACTTC
13	TRBV2	TRBJ2-1	-	once	CASSGHVANEQFF	TGTGCCAGCAGTGGCCATGTCGCCAATGAGCAGTTCTTC
15	TRBV5-6	TRBJ1-4	-	few	CASSFAGRGHEKLFF	TGTGCCAGCAGCTTCGCAGGGCGGGGGCATGAAAAACTGTTTTTT
18	TRBV7-8	TRBJ2-7	TRBD2	medium-sized	CASSFLAGRSLGNYEQYF	TGTGCCAGCAGCTTTTTAGCGGGACGAAGCCTAGGGAACTACGAGCAGTACTTC
13	TRBV6-5	TRBJ2-7	-	-	CASSYRSKLEQYF	TGTGCCAGCAGTTACAGGTCGAAGCTCGAGCAGTACTTC
14	TRBV27	TRBJ2-1	-	-	CASSPSTEHNEQFF	TGTGCCAGCAGTCCTAGCACAGAGCACAATGAGCAGTTCTTC
14	TRBV6-1	TRBJ1-1	-	few	CASKLFQENTEAFF	TGTGCCAGCAAGTTGTTCCAGGAGAACACTGAAGCTTTCTTT
15	TRBV4-3	TRBJ2-2	-	-	CASSQDLVDPGELFF	TGCGCCAGCAGCCAAGATCTAGTAGACCCCGGGGAGCTGTTTTTT
14	TRBV18	TRBJ1-5	TRBD1	-	CASSGTGGDQPQHF	TGTGCCAGCTCAGGGACAGGGGGAGATCAGCCCCAGCATTTT
15	TRBV28	TRBJ2-1	-	-	CASRTFYLGYNEQFF	TGTGCCAGCAGGACGTTTTACTTGGGGTACAATGAGCAGTTCTTC
13	TRBV15	TRBJ2-7	-	-	CATSRRDSGEQYF	TGTGCCACCAGCAGAAGGGACTCTGGGGAGCAGTACTTC
14	TRBV28	TRBJ2-2	TRBD2	-	CASTRRAGDGELFF	TGTGCCAGCACCAGAAGAGCGGGAGACGGGGAGCTGTTTTTT
18	TRBV9	TRBJ2-1	-	-	CASSVAWDGSSSYNEQFF	TGTGCCAGCAGCGTAGCTTGGGACGGGTCCAGCTCCTACAATGAGCAGTTCTTC
16	TRBV5-1	TRBJ2-2	-	-	CASSLPRGASPGELFF	TGCGCCAGCAGCTTGCCGAGGGGCGCGTCTCCCGGGGAGCTGTTTTTT
15	TRBV5-1	TRBJ2-1	TRBD1	-	CASSLQGADYNEQFF	TGCGCCAGCAGCCTACAGGGGGCTGATTACAATGAGCAGTTCTTC
13	TRBV10-2	TRBJ2-7	-	-	CASRVGRFYEQYF	TGCGCCAGCAGGGTCGGCAGGTTCTACGAGCAGTACTTC
14	TRBV18	TRBJ1-2	-	-	CASSPPGGQYGYTF	TGTGCCAGCTCACCACCGGGGGGGCAGTATGGCTACACCTTC
14	TRBV7-2	TRBJ1-2	-	-	CASSLSRADYGYTF	TGTGCCAGCAGCTTAAGCAGGGCAGACTATGGCTACACCTTC
15	TRBV7-7	TRBJ2-2	TRBD2	-	CASSSTSGNTGELFF	TGTGCTAGCAGCTCGACTAGCGGGAACACCGGGGAGCTGTTTTTT
16	TRBV10-1	TRBJ1-1	TRBD1	-	CASTGGWPRVNTEAFF	TGCGCCAGCACAGGGGGCTGGCCTAGGGTGAACACTGAAGCTTTCTTT
14	TRBV29-1	TRBJ1-1	-	few	CSVGGTSETTEAFF	TGCAGCGTTGGGGGGACAAGCGAGACAACTGAAGCTTTCTTT
17	TRBV7-2	TRBJ2-1	TRBD2	many	CASSLHPGTSSGNEQFF	TGTGCCAGCAGCCTTCACCCCGGGACTAGTTCGGGGAATGAGCAGTTCTTC
14	TRBV2	TRBJ2-7	TRBD1	-	CASLGQRNSYEQYF	TGTGCCAGCTTGGGACAGCGAAACTCCTACGAGCAGTACTTC
16	TRBV4-1	TRBJ1-3	-	many	CASSPHRGPSGNTIYF	TGCGCCAGCAGCCCTCACCGGGGGCCGTCTGGAAACACCATATATTTT
15	TRBV6-1	TRBJ2-1	-	few	CASSEAGYPSNEQFF	TGTGCCAGCAGTGAAGCGGGGTACCCTAGCAATGAGCAGTTCTTC
14	TRBV19	TRBJ1-5	-	-	CASSTGLGNQPQHF	TGTGCCAGTAGTACAGGGCTAGGCAATCAGCCCCAGCATTTT
14	TRBV5-1	TRBJ1-1	-	-	CASSFYTLNTEAFF	TGCGCCAGCAGCTTTTACACCCTAAACACTGAAGCTTTCTTT